These 5 T cell receptor beta chains share one sample of origin, sequenced in a study of regulatory T cells in long-lasting Graves disease. Building of the TCR beta libraries involved iRepertoire HTBI primers and Arm-PCR of CDR3 regions. In TCRdb, the multiplex PCR reads were re-called with MiXCR into one record per CDR3 protein. Among a few hundred thousand distinct CDR3 sequences listed, roughly 17% were seen once. As for time point: newly diagnosed GD, antithyroid drugs for less than 3 months. RNA extracted from PBMCs served as the sequencing template. These data also featured in a second study, about T cells in Graves' hyperthyroidism and ophthalmopathy.

The sample was peripheral blood mononuclear cells (PBMCs), taken at new diagnosis, from a patient treated with antithyroid drugs. The receptor source for this set is a woman aged 18-29 years with Graves disease.

This chain joins TRBV20-1 and TRBJ1-5; TRBD1 matches 8 bases. Germline CDR1 and CDR2: DFQATT and SNEGSKA (reference sequence). Trimming at V came to 6 bases and at J to 7 bases, leaving 11 bases not matched to a gene. The CDR3 runs to 14 residues. CDR3 DNA: TGCAGTGCAAAGAGACAGGGGTTATTCCAGCCCCAGCATTTT. Encoded protein: CSAKRQGLFQPQHF.

This clonotype was counted only a few times. CDR3 nucleotide sequence: TGTGCCAGCAGTGTGGGGCCATTGGATGGCTACACCTTC. Its translation is CASSVGPLDGYTF. The chain combines TRBV6-1 with TRBJ1-2; TRBD1 is a possible D gene (5 bases). Germline CDR1 is MNHNS and CDR2 is SASEGT. Trimming removed 4 bases at V and 6 bases at J, with 12 bases between. The CDR3 runs 13 residues.

This clonotype was recorded many times. The chain carries TRBV28 and TRBJ2-1; 8 positions agree with TRBD2. CDR3 length: 12 residues. Germline CDR1 MDHEN, CDR2 SYDVKM. Trimming took 2 bases from V and 16 from J; bases not matched to a gene: 7. CDR3 nucleotides: TGTGCCAGCAGTTTAACGAGCGGGAGTGTTTTCTTC. This encodes CASSLTSGSVFF.

CDR3 DNA sequence: TGTGCCAGCAGCCGCCAACAGGGGTTGGGATCTGAAGCTTTCTTT. It yields the protein CASSRQQGLGSEAFF. The genes are TRBV5-6 and TRBJ1-1; 7 bases match TRBD1. This CDR3 is 15 amino acids long. Germline values: CDR1 SGHDT, CDR2 YYEEEE. Trimming removed 4 bases from V and 6 bases from J; junction bases left unmatched: 12.

The rearrangement uses TRBV4-3 and TRBJ2-3; maybe TRBD2 (6 bases). The V gene's germline CDR1 is LGHNA and CDR2 YSLEER. CDR3 length: 14 amino acids. Trimming left V 8 bases short and J 2 bases short, with 14 bases between. The DNA for the CDR3 is TGCGCCAGCGGGGGGACTGGGCACACAGATACGCAGTATTTT. Its translation is CASGGTGHTDTQYF.